These 12 T cell receptor beta chains originate from one sample sequenced in a study of low-dose radiotherapy and immunotherapy resistance in tumors. The time point was: after trial treatment. Documented treatment: LDRT plus nivolumab, ipilimumab, low-dose cyclophosphamide and aspirin (RACIN trial). First-strand cDNA relied on TRAV- and TRBV-specific primers spanning alpha and beta chains. Both a constant-region primer and a V-primer adapter served to amplify TCRs across roughly 20 PCR cycles. TCRdb fed the reads into MiXCR, producing one record per CDR3 protein. This sample has some 100,000 distinct CDR3 sequences, with 20% to 25% found just once. Sequencing was performed on PBMCs, taken after low-dose radiotherapy plus immunotherapy. These receptors all come from a female donor with ovarian cancer.

About this clonotype: A far larger clone is only one base removed, so a read error is likely. The rearrangement links TRBV5-3 to TRBJ2-2; D is ambiguous. TRBV5-3 is known as an ORF, though its function is uncertain. The CDR3 has 12 amino acids. CDR3 DNA sequence: TGTCCCAGCAGCTTGGTAAACGGGGAGCTGTTTTTT. Protein: CPSSLVNGELFF.

Details on this clonotype: Because the CDR3 is missing its conserved closing phenylalanine or tryptophan, this is likely a read error. The DNA is omitted, as the CDR3 cannot be located on it reliably, and the CDR3 follows TCRdb's listing. The V gene is TRBV23-1, the J gene TRBJ2-7; TRBD1 was called by the table and not checked on the DNA. Being an ORF, TRBV23-1 has a function that is uncertain. The CDR3 region is 16 residues in length, termini included. The CDR3 spells CAIQQPKGQGADEKYL.

This clonotype has a count of ten or more. V and J are TRBV7-8 and TRBJ1-2; no clear D gene. CDR1 is SGHVS, CDR2 FQNEAQ, per germline. Trimming cost V 1 base and J 4 bases, with 13 bases left between them. The CDR3 loop spans 15 amino acids. CDR3 DNA: TGTGCCAGCAGCTTAGAAGCGCTTGCGGGCTATGGCTACACCTTC. This encodes CASSLEALAGYGYTF.

This clonotype was seen many times. The chain uses TRBV29-1 and TRBJ2-1; D could derive from TRBD1 or TRBD2 (5 bases each). Germline CDR1 SQVTM, CDR2 ANQGSEA. There are 14 residues in the CDR3. The V end lost 5 bases, the J end lost 10 bases, and 21 bases lay between the germline ends. The CDR3 sequence is CSVRGAPSSGEQFF. CDR3 bases: TGCAGCGTTCGAGGGGCCCCTAGTTCAGGGGAGCAGTTCTTC.

This clonotype was observed many times. This chain connects TRBV23-1 to TRBJ2-3; the D is unclear. TRBV23-1 is classed as an ORF, of uncertain function. This CDR3 is built from 15 residues. Trimming left V 5 bases short and J 1 base short, with 13 bases between. CDR3 nucleotide sequence: TGCGCCAGCAGTAATAAGGAGATAGGCACAGATACGCAGTATTTT. Translating it yields CASSNKEIGTDTQYF.

This clonotype appeared many times. This rearrangement joins TRBV29-1 to TRBJ2-5, with 8 bases lining up with TRBD2. Germline trimming cut 7 bases from V and 5 bases from J; bases unmatched to any gene: 9. Germline CDR1 and CDR2: SQVTM and ANQGSEA. The CDR3 extends over 13 amino acids. As DNA, the CDR3 is TGCAGCGCTACGGGGGGGCCATGGGAGACCCAGTACTTC. The encoded protein is CSATGGPWETQYF.

This clonotype was counted at least ten times. J is TRBJ2-7 and V is TRBV14; D call uncertain. Germline loops: CDR1 SGHDN, CDR2 FVKESK. V gave up 1 base and J gave up 3 bases, with 13 bases separating them. The CDR3 runs 15 residues. The CDR3, as DNA: TGTGCCAGCAGCCAAGTAAGGCAGCCCAGCTACGAGCAGTACTTC. The encoded protein is CASSQVRQPSYEQYF. Drawing the rest from reference TRBV14 and TRBJ2-7, the complete variable domain is EAGVTQFPSHSVIEKGQTVTLRCDPISGHDNLYWYRRVMGKEIKFLLHFVKESKQDESGMPNNRFLAERTGGTYSTLKVQPAELEDSGVYFCASSQVRQPSYEQYFGPGTRLTVT.

The J gene is TRBJ1-6, the V gene TRBV30; a possible D gene is TRBD1 (5 bases). Trimming pared 2 bases from V and 8 bases from J, leaving 10 bases between. This CDR3 contains 13 residues. Germline loops: CDR1 GTSNPN, CDR2 SVGIG (reference sequence). DNA for the CDR3: TGTGCCTGGAGTTTTATGGGGGATTCACCCCTCCACTTT. Protein product: CAWSFMGDSPLHF.

In its sample, this clonotype was seen many times. J is TRBJ1-2 and V is TRBV7-2; D gene unclear. CDR3 size: 14 residues. Germline CDR1 and CDR2: SGHTA and FQGNSA. Trimming cost V 8 bases and J 6 bases, with 19 bases left between them. In DNA form, the CDR3 reads TGTGCCAGCGATGCGACTGGACTCTGGGATGGCTACACCTTC. Translation: CASDATGLWDGYTF.

This clonotype was found many times. This chain connects TRBV19 to TRBJ1-2; tentatively, D is TRBD1 (5 bases). The CDR3 runs 15 residues. CDR1 and CDR2 from the germline V gene are LNHDA and SQIVND (reference sequence). Trimming took 6 bases from V and 7 from J, leaving 21 bases between them. CDR3 in DNA: TGTGCCAGTAGCCGCGGGGGTTTCGCGGTTGGTGGCTACACCTTC. Amino acids: CASSRGGFAVGGYTF.

This clonotype was seen ten or more times. CDR3 sequence (DNA): TGTGCCAGTAGAGGACTAGCGTCGTCCGCAGATACGCAGTATTTT. Protein: CASRGLASSADTQYF. V gene TRBV19 combines with J gene TRBJ2-3; 9 bases are shared with TRBD2. The trim removed 6 bases at V and 4 bases at J, leaving 8 bases unmatched. Per germline, CDR1 LNHDA and CDR2 SQIVND (reference sequence). This CDR3 spans 15 amino acids.

This clonotype was observed many times. The chain carries TRBV6-2 or TRBV6-3 and TRBJ2-2, with D perhaps matching TRBD1 or TRBD2 (6 bases each). This CDR3 is built from 15 residues. The germline V gene encodes CDR1 MNHEY and CDR2 SVGEGT. The ends were cut back, 4 bases at V and 6 bases at J, with 15 bases in the middle. CDR3 DNA sequence: TGTGCCAGCAGTTCCGGGGGAAGGGGGGCCGGGGAGCTGTTTTTT. Translation gives CASSSGGRGAGELFF.